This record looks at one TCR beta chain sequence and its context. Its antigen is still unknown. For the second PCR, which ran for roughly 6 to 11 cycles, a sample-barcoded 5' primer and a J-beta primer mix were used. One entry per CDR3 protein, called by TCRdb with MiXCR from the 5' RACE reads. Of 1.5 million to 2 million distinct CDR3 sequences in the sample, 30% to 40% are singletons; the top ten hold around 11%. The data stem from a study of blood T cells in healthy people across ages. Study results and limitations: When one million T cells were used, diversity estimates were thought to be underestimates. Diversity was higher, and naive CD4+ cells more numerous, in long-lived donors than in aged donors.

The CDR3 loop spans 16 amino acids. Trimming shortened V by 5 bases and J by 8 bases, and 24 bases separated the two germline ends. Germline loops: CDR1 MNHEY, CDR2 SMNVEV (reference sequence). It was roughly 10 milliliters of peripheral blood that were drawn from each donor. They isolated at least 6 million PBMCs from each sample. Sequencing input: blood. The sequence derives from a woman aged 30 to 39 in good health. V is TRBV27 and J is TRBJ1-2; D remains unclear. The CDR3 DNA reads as TGTGCCAGCAGTCAACGACGGACTGCCCCCTTGATCGGCTACACCTTC. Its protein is CASSQRRTAPLIGYTF.